Below, one T cell receptor beta chain is given with its context. The sample belongs to a study of blood T cell repertoires in COVID-19. Study details: Italy, Spain and the United States were the sources of the convalescent and acute COVID-19 samples.

As handled by the study authors: Nucleated cell number was recorded as an estimate derived from reference gene primer amplification. Profiling relied on immunoSEQ multiplex PCR, and the TCRdb table lists in-frame clones only, not all of them. The V and J calls and clone size are taken from that table; D and trimming were inferred from the DNA. The sample includes 90,000 to 110,000 clones, about 85% of them seen just once. V was clipped by 4 bases and J by 6 bases; unmatched bases: 4. Germline V lookup: CDR1 SGDLS, CDR2 YYNGEE. There are 15 residues in the CDR3. The chain joins TRBV9 to TRBJ2-2; 12 nucleotides line up with TRBD2. The sequencing sample was made of peripheral blood. This TCR was recovered from a man aged 50 or older with acute or convalescent COVID-19. CDR3 residues: CASSPRLAGAGELFF. As DNA, the CDR3 is TGTGCCAGCAGCCCCCGACTAGCGGGAGCCGGGGAGCTGTTTTTT.